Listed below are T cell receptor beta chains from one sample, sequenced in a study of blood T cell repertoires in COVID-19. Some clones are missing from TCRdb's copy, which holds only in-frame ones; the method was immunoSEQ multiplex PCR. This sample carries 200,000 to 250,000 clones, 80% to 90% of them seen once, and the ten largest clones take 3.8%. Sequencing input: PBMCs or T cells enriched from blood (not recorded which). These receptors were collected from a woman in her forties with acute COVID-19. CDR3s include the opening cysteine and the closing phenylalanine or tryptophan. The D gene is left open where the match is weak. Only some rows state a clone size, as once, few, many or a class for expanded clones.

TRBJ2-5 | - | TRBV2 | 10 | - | TGTGCCAGCCGCCAAGAGACCCAGTACTTC | CASRQETQYF
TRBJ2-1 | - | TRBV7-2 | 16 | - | TGTGCCAGCAGCACTAAGGGGGGGGAGTTCTACAATGAGCAGTTCTTC | CASSTKGGEFYNEQFF
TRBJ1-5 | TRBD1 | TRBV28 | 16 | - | TGTGCCAGCAGTTTACCCAGGGACAGGGTTAATCAGCCCCAGCATTTT | CASSLPRDRVNQPQHF
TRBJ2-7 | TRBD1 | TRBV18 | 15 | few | TGTGCCAGCTCAGTCGCCGGGACAGGGGGTCTAGGGCAGTACTTC | CASSVAGTGGLGQYF
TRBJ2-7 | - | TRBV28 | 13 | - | TGTGCCAGCAGTCCCCCAGGGTCCTACGAGCAGTACTTC | CASSPPGSYEQYF
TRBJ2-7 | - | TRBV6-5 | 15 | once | TGTGCCAGCAGCACCGAAGGACAGACGAACTACGAGCAGTACTTC | CASSTEGQTNYEQYF
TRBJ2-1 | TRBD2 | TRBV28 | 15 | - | TGTGCCAGCAGCTCAGGACTAGCGGGAGGGGGTGAGCAGTTCTTC | CASSSGLAGGGEQFF
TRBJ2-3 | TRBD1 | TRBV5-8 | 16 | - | TGTGCCAGCAGTTTCTGGACAGGGGGTTTAGCAGATACGCAGTATTTT | CASSFWTGGLADTQYF
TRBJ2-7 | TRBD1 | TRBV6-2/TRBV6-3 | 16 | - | TGTGCCAGCAGCTTGGACTCAGGACAGGGGCCCTACGAGCAGTACTTC | CASSLDSGQGPYEQYF
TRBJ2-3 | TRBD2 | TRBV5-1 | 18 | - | TGCGCCAGCAGCTTGAATAGCGGGAGGGCCTGGCGCACAGATACGCAGTATTTT | CASSLNSGRAWRTDTQYF
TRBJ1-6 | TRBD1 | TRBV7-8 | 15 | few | TGTGCCAGCAGCCCGGGGACAGGGATGAATTCACCCCTCCACTTT | CASSPGTGMNSPLHF
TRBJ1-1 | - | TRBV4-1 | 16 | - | TGCGCCAGCAGCCAAGGAACCAGGGTTAAATACACTGAAGCTTTCTTT | CASSQGTRVKYTEAFF
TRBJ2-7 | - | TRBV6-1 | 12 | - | TGTGCCAGCAGTGAAGCTGCGTACGAGCAGTACTTC | CASSEAAYEQYF
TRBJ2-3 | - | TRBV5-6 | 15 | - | TGTGCCAGCTCCCCCAGCGGACCTAGCACAGATACGCAGTATTTT | CASSPSGPSTDTQYF
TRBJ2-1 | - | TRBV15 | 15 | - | TGTGCCACCAGCAGTGAGCGGCGGTCTGGGAATGAGCAGTTCTTC | CATSSERRSGNEQFF
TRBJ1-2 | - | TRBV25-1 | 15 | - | TGTGCCAGCAGTGAATCTCAGGTTGTACAATATGGCTACACCTTC | CASSESQVVQYGYTF
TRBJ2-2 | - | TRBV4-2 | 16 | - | TGTGCCAGCAGTAGCAGGGGCCTCTCGAACACCGGGGAGCTGTTTTTT | CASSSRGLSNTGELFF
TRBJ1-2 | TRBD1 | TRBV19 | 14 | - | TGTGCCAGTGCCGGGACAGGGGCTAACTATGGCTACACCTTC | CASAGTGANYGYTF
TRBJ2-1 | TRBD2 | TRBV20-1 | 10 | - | TGCAGTGCCGCGGGGGATGAGCAGTTCTTC | CSAAGDEQFF
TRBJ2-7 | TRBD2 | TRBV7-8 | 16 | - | TGTGCCAGCAGCCGCGGACTAGCGGGTATACCCTACGAGCAGTACTTC | CASSRGLAGIPYEQYF
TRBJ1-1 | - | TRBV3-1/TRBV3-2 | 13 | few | TGTGCCAGCAGCTGGGGCGTGGACACTGAAGCTTTCTTT | CASSWGVDTEAFF
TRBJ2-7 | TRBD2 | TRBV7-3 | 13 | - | TGTGCCAGCAGCTTGACTAGCGGGATCGAGCAGTACTTC | CASSLTSGIEQYF
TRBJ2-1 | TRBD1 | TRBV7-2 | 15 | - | TGTGCCAGCAGCTCAAACAACAGGGGTCCGCGTGAGCAGTTCTTC | CASSSNNRGPREQFF
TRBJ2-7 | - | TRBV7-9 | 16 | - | TGTGCCAGCAGCTTAGCACCCAGCCGGGTAGACTACGAGCAGTACTTC | CASSLAPSRVDYEQYF
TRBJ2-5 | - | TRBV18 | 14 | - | TGTGCCAGCTCACCACCGAGTAGTGGAGAGACCCAGTACTTC | CASSPPSSGETQYF
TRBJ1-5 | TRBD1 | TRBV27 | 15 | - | TGTGCCAGCAGTTTATCTCAGGGGGGTGATCAGCCCCAGCATTTT | CASSLSQGGDQPQHF
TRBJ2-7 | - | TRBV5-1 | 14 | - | TGCGCCAGCAGCTCAACAGGCCAGGCCTACGAGCAGTACTTC | CASSSTGQAYEQYF
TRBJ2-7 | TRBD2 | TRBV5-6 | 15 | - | TGTGCCAGCAGCTCAGGACTAGCGGGCTTCTACGAGCAGTACTTC | CASSSGLAGFYEQYF
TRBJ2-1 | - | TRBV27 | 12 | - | TGTGCCAGCAGTTTCGGGTACAATGAGCAGTTCTTC | CASSFGYNEQFF
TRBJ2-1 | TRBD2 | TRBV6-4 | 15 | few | TGTGCCAGCAGTGAACTAGCGGGAGGGCCAAATGAGCAGTTCTTC | CASSELAGGPNEQFF
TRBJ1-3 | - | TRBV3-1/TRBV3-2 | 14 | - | TGTGCCAGCAGCCAAGAGCGAGAGCGGCGGGCCATATATTTT | CASSQERERRAIYF
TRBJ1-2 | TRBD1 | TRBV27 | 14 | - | TGTGCCAGCAAGTTCGACAGGGACGCCTTTGGCTACACCTTC | CASKFDRDAFGYTF
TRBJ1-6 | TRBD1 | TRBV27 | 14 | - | TGTGCCAGCAGACCCACAGGGGGGAGTTCACCCCTCCACTTT | CASRPTGGSSPLHF
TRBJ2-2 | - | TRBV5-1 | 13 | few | TGCGCCAGCAGCTTGGTGGGCTCAGGGGAGCTGTTTTTT | CASSLVGSGELFF
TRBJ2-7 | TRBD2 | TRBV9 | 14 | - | TGTGCCAGCAGCGTAGGCAGCGGGAGCAACGAGCAGTACTTC | CASSVGSGSNEQYF
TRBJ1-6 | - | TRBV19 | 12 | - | TGTGCCAGTAGTGCGTCAAATTCACCCCTCCACTTT | CASSASNSPLHF
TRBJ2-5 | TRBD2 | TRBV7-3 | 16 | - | TGTGCCAGCAGCAAAGGGCTGGGGCTAGCGGAAGAGACCCAGTACTTC | CASSKGLGLAEETQYF
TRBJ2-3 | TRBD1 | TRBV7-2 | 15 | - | TGTGCCAGCAGCCGGGGACAGCTTAGCACAGATACGCAGTATTTT | CASSRGQLSTDTQYF
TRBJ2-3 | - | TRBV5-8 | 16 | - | TGTGCCAGTACCCCGAGGGAGCGGGCTTACACAGATACGCAGTATTTT | CASTPRERAYTDTQYF
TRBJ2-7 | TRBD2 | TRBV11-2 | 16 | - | TGTGCCAGCAGCCGAAGACCTTTCGGACTAGTTTACGAGCAGTACTTC | CASSRRPFGLVYEQYF
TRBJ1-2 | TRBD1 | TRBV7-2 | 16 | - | TGTGCCAGCAGCTTAGGCCCTCGGACAGGTGAATATGGCTACACCTTC | CASSLGPRTGEYGYTF
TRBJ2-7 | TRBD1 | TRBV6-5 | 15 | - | TGTGCCAGCAAGGAGGACAGGGGGTCCCCCTACGAGCAGTACTTC | CASKEDRGSPYEQYF
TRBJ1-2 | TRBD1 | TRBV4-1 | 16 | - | TGCGCCAGCAGCCAAGATGGACAGGGTAAAAACTATGGCTACACCTTC | CASSQDGQGKNYGYTF
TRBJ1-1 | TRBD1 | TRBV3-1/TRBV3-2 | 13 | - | TGTGCCAGCAGCTCAGGGGGCTACACTGAAGCTTTCTTT | CASSSGGYTEAFF
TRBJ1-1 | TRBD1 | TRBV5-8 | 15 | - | TGTGCCAGCAGGTCAAGGGGACAGGGAGGGACTGAAGCTTTCTTT | CASRSRGQGGTEAFF
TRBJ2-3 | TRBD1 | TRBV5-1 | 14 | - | TGCGCCAGCAGCTTGGGGCAGGGGGCAGATACGCAGTATTTT | CASSLGQGADTQYF